The next 13 T cell receptor beta chains were all read from a single sample in a study of T cells in Graves' hyperthyroidism and ophthalmopathy. There were TCR beta CDR3 regions amplified from RNA transcripts. Using the HTBI primer set, a first-round RT-PCR was run on the TCR CDR3. TCRdb reanalysed the multiplex PCR reads using MiXCR and keeps one entry per CDR3 protein. The sample comprises 400,000 to 600,000 distinct CDR3 sequences, about 15% of which are singletons, and less than 30% rests with the top ten. The source material was blood. Every receptor here comes from a woman aged 25 to 39 with Graves' ophthalmopathy.

This rearrangement joins TRBV28 to TRBJ1-3; D remains ambiguous. CDR1 and CDR2 from the germline V gene are MDHEN and SYDVKM. This CDR3 is 13 amino acids long. Trimming removed 6 bases at V and 0 bases at J, with 6 bases between. CDR3 region: CASRRYSGNTIYF. CDR3 sequence (DNA): TGTGCCAGCAGGCGGTACTCTGGAAACACCATATATTTT.

This sequence joins TRBV7-2 and TRBJ1-2; maybe TRBD1 (5 bases). V gave up 6 bases and J gave up 4 bases, with 18 bases separating them. CDR3 size: 15 residues. Germline CDR1 SGHTA, CDR2 FQGNSA. This chain's CDR3 is CASRPDRFHLYGYTF. The CDR3 bases are TGTGCCAGCAGGCCAGACAGATTTCACCTCTATGGCTACACCTTC.

V and J are TRBV29-1 and TRBJ2-7, with TRBD2 as a possible D gene (5 bases). CDR3 length: 14 residues. CDR1 is SQVTM and CDR2 is ANQGSEA in the germline V gene. The ends were cut back, 4 bases at V and 3 bases at J, with 16 bases in the middle. This CDR3 is CSVVSTRGNYEQYF. CDR3 nucleotides: TGCAGCGTTGTGTCGACCCGAGGGAACTACGAGCAGTACTTC.

In this sample, this clonotype turned up many times. The gene calls are TRBV7-3 and TRBJ2-3; tentatively, D is TRBD2 (5 bases). Trimming shortened V by 8 bases and J by 6 bases, and 15 bases separated the two germline ends. The CDR3 totals 13 residues. The germline gives CDR1 SGHTA, CDR2 FQGTGA. CDR3 sequence (DNA): TGTGCCAGCTCTTCCCGGGGAACGGATACGCAGTATTTT. Protein product: CASSSRGTDTQYF.

A note on this clonotype: Just one base apart from a much larger clone, this may be a read error. This chain links TRBV27 with TRBJ2-1; a possible D gene is TRBD1 (6 bases). From germline, CDR1 is MNHEY and CDR2 SMNVEV (reference sequence). This CDR3 has 14 residues. The CDR3 nucleotides read TGTGCCGGCAGTCAGGGGTCTGGACGAAATGAGCAGTTCTTC. The encoded protein is CAGSQGSGRNEQFF.

A few counts support this clonotype. The chain combines TRBV15 with TRBJ2-1, with D maybe TRBD1 (6 bases). V was shortened by 1 base and J by 0 bases, with 22 bases between the two germline ends. Germline V gene sequence: CDR1 LNHNV, CDR2 YYDKDF (reference sequence). The CDR3 sequence is 20 residues long. CDR3 bases: TGTGCCACCAGCAGAGCCACCTCCGACAGGCCCTTTTTCTCCTACAATGAGCAGTTCTTC. It yields the protein CATSRATSDRPFFSYNEQFF.

The rearrangement uses TRBV24-1 and TRBJ2-1; D call uncertain. Germline V CDR1 and CDR2: KGHDR, SFDVKD. CDR3 length: 13 residues. The V end lost 3 bases, the J end lost 6 bases, and 8 bases lay between the germline ends. CDR3 nucleotides: TGTGCCACCAGTGATCTCGAAGGCAATGAGCAGTTCTTC. This gives the protein CATSDLEGNEQFF.

This clonotype was recorded many times. The genes are TRBV18 and TRBJ2-7; 10 positions agree with TRBD1. This CDR3 is 14 amino acids long. J lost 7 bases, V lost 2 bases, and 5 bases had no gene match. Germline lookup yields CDR1 KGHSH and CDR2 LQKENI. CDR3 sequence (DNA): TGTGCCAGCTCACCAGGGACAGGGGTCGGGGAGCAGTACTTC. This gives the protein CASSPGTGVGEQYF.

This clonotype was recorded many times. The chain combines TRBV28 with TRBJ2-2; D remains unclear. The CDR3 covers 13 residues. Germline assignment: CDR1 MDHEN and CDR2 SYDVKM. V dropped 6 bases and J dropped 7 bases, with 12 bases sitting between them. As DNA, the CDR3 is TGTGCCAGCAGCTTCGTTGCCGGCGGGGAGCTGTTTTTT. This gives the protein CASSFVAGGELFF.

A remark on this clonotype: The germline gene is not matched at one end of the junction; a read error may be the cause. The V call is TRBV2, the J call TRBJ2-1, with TRBD2 matching 10 bases. Germline CDR1 reads SNHLY; CDR2 reads FYNNEI. The CDR3 runs 15 residues. The CDR3 DNA sequence: TGTGCCACCAGTGATGCTGGACTAGCGGAGAATGAGCAGTTCTTC. It yields the protein CATSDAGLAENEQFF.

This clonotype was picked up many times. This chain connects TRBV2 to TRBJ2-7, with D tentatively TRBD1 (6 bases). This CDR3 has 13 residues. Trimming cost V 0 bases and J 6 bases, with 9 bases left between them. Per germline, CDR1 SNHLY and CDR2 FYNNEI. In DNA, the CDR3 is TGTGCCAGCAGTGAAGCACGCAGGGGCGAGCAGTACTTC. Amino acids: CASSEARRGEQYF.

Ten or more counts support this clonotype. V is TRBV28 and J is TRBJ2-7; 13 bases agree with TRBD2. From germline, CDR1 is MDHEN and CDR2 SYDVKM. Losses at the gene ends were 7 bases for V and 4 bases for J; bases not matched to a gene: 10. This CDR3 comprises 16 residues. The CDR3 reads CASNPAGTSGIYEQYF. DNA of the CDR3: TGTGCCAGCAACCCCGCCGGGACTAGCGGGATTTACGAGCAGTACTTC.

The V call is TRBV18, the J call TRBJ2-3; D ambiguous. CDR1 and CDR2 (germline): KGHSH, LQKENI. The CDR3 totals 15 residues. V dropped 2 bases and J dropped 0 bases, with 9 bases sitting between them. This CDR3 is CASSPYLRSTDTQYF. The CDR3 DNA follows: TGTGCCAGCTCACCATATTTGCGGAGCACAGATACGCAGTATTTT.